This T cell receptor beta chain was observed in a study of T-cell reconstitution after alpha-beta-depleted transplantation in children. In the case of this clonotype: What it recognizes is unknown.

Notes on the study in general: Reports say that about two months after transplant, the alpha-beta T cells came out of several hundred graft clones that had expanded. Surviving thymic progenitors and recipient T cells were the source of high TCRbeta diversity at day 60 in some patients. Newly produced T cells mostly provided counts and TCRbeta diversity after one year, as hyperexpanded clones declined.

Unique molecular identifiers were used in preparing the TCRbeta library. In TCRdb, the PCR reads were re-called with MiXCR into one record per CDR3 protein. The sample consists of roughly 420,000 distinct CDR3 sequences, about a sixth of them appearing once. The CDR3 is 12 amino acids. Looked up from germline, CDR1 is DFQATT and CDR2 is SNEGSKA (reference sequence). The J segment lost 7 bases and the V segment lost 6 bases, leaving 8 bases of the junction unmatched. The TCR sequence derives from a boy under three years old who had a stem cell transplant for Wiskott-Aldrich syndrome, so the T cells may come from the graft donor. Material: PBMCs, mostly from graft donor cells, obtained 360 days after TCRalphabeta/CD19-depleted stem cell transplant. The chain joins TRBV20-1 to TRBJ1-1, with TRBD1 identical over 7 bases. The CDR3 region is CSARQGGIEAFF. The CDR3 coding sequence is TGCAGTGCCCGACAGGGAGGAATTGAAGCTTTCTTT.